This T cell receptor beta chain emerged from a study of T-cell reconstitution after alpha-beta-depleted transplantation in children. Notes on the study in general: Hyperexpanded clones declined; after one year, newly produced T cells mostly supplied diversity.

Construction of the TCRbeta library involved unique molecular identifiers. In TCRdb, the PCR reads were re-called with MiXCR into one record per CDR3 protein. Of a few hundred thousand distinct CDR3 sequences listed, 9.5% to 13% were seen once; the top ten hold around 24%. This clonotype appeared many times. Its specificity is not known. Germline V gives CDR1 MNHEY, CDR2 SVGEGT. The CDR3 extends over 12 amino acids. V was clipped by 7 bases and J by 2 bases, with 9 bases between them. The material was peripheral blood, obtained 180 days after TCRalphabeta/CD19-depleted stem cell transplant. This clonotype originated in a male patient aged 2 to 10 who had a stem cell transplant for chronic granulomatous disease, so the T cells may come from the graft donor. The chain recombines TRBV6-2 or TRBV6-3 with TRBJ2-7; no reliable D call. The CDR3 spells CASNDPPYEQYF. In DNA form, the CDR3 reads TGTGCCAGCAACGATCCCCCCTACGAGCAGTACTTC.